Listed here are 18 T cell receptor beta chains from one sample, sequenced in a study of T cells after yellow fever vaccination. TCRdb recomputed calls from the 5' RACE reads with MiXCR, one row per CDR3 protein. The sample consists of 620,000 or so distinct CDR3 sequences, about 15% of them appearing once. Here the sequenced sample was PBMCs, taken 4 to 6 days after the first yellow fever vaccination. Receptors originate from a man aged 18 to 35 who received the YFV17D yellow fever vaccine.

The genes are TRBV4-3 and TRBJ1-1, with TRBD1 identical over 8 bases. V dropped 4 bases and J dropped 3; count of bases not matched to a gene: 7. There are 15 residues in the CDR3. Germline lookup yields CDR1 LGHNA and CDR2 YSLEER. CDR3 nucleotides: TGCGCCAGCAGCCCCGGGGACAGGACCTACACTGAAGCTTTCTTT. Translation: CASSPGDRTYTEAFF.

This clonotype was observed a few times. The junction departs from the called germline gene at one end, perhaps through a read error. The V gene is TRBV20-1, the J gene TRBJ2-7; possible D gene TRBD2, 5 bases. The CDR3 runs 12 residues. Germline values: CDR1 DFQATT, CDR2 SNEGSKA (reference sequence). The CDR3 protein is CSARDRGNEQYF. Written as DNA, the CDR3 is TGCAGTGCGAGAGACCGGGGAAACGAGCAGTACTTC.

This clonotype came up a few times. The chain recombines TRBV15 with TRBJ1-1, with D hard to call. Looked up from germline, CDR1 is LNHNV and CDR2 is YYDKDF (reference sequence). CDR3 length: 13 residues. The V and J ends lost 4 bases and 2 bases respectively, with 8 bases between them. The DNA of the CDR3 is TGTGCCACCAGCACCCTAGATAACACTGAAGCTTTCTTT. This codes for CATSTLDNTEAFF.

This clonotype was seen many times. This sequence joins TRBV20-1 and TRBJ1-2, with TRBD1 as a possible D gene (5 bases). The germline V gene encodes CDR1 DFQATT and CDR2 SNEGSKA (reference sequence). V was pared by 5 bases and J by 6 bases, with 16 bases between. The CDR3 covers 13 residues. The CDR3, as DNA: TGCAGTGCTGTCAGGGTTGACATTAATGGCTACACCTTC. This encodes CSAVRVDINGYTF.

This chain connects TRBV12-3 or TRBV12-4 to TRBJ1-1; D possibly corresponds to TRBD1 (5 bases). This CDR3 spans 14 amino acids. V was pared by 7 bases and J by 0 bases, with 12 bases between. CDR3 region: CASNRAGVNTEAFF. In DNA form, the CDR3 reads TGTGCCAGCAACCGGGCGGGGGTGAACACTGAAGCTTTCTTT.

The CDR3 loop reads CASSLDQWKADEQYF. CDR3 DNA sequence: TGTGCCAGCAGCTTAGATCAATGGAAAGCAGACGAGCAGTACTTC. This chain links TRBV11-2 with TRBJ2-7; D is ambiguous. Germline-derived CDR1 and CDR2 are SGHAT and FQNNGV. V dropped 0 bases and J dropped 5 bases, with 14 bases sitting between them. The CDR3 is 15 amino acids.

This clonotype was observed a handful of times. This rearrangement joins TRBV20-1 to TRBJ2-1; 7 nucleotides line up with TRBD2. The CDR3 totals 15 residues. The V and J ends lost 0 bases and 5 bases, in that order; junction bases with no gene match: 7. CDR1 is DFQATT, CDR2 SNEGSKA, per germline (reference sequence). CDR3 DNA: TGCAGTGCTAGAGATCCGGCTAGCGGCCACAATGAGCAGTTCTTC. Amino acid sequence: CSARDPASGHNEQFF.

This sequence joins TRBV7-2 and TRBJ2-7, with 13 bases identical to TRBD2. The CDR3 runs to 15 residues. Germline-derived CDR1 and CDR2 are SGHTA and FQGNSA. The J segment lost 8 bases and the V segment lost 5 bases, leaving 9 bases of the junction unmatched. The CDR3 DNA follows: TGTGCCAGCAGCCCTCACGGACTAGCGGGGGATAAGCAGTACTTC. Protein sequence: CASSPHGLAGDKQYF.

The chain couples TRBV5-5 to TRBJ2-4; the D is unclear. CDR3 length: 14 amino acids. Trimming took 4 bases from V and 0 from J, leaving 8 bases between them. From germline, CDR1 is SGHKS and CDR2 YYEKEE (reference sequence). CDR3 loop: CASSMPLAKNIQYF. The CDR3, as DNA: TGTGCCAGCAGCATGCCCCTAGCCAAAAACATTCAGTACTTC.

The chain has TRBV6-2 or TRBV6-3 and TRBJ2-1; D perhaps matches TRBD2 (5 bases). This CDR3 contains 12 residues. The V and J ends lost 6 bases and 6 bases respectively, with 9 bases between them. The germline V gene has CDR1 MNHEY and CDR2 SVGEGT. The CDR3 loop reads CASRGAGNEQFF. CDR3 nucleotide sequence: TGTGCCAGCAGGGGAGCAGGCAATGAGCAGTTCTTC.

The V gene is TRBV7-8, the J gene TRBJ1-5; the match to TRBD1 covers 9 bases. Germline loops: CDR1 SGHVS, CDR2 FQNEAQ. J lost 6 bases, V lost 5 bases, and 5 bases had no gene match. The CDR3 has 14 amino acids. CDR3 protein: CASSPGQGFQPQHF. DNA of the CDR3: TGTGCCAGCAGCCCGGGACAGGGATTTCAGCCCCAGCATTTT.

This clonotype was seen ten or more times. The chain couples TRBV5-1 to TRBJ2-2; tentative D call: TRBD1 (5 bases). This CDR3 has 15 amino acids. Germline CDR1 reads SGHRS; CDR2 reads YFSETQ. The V and J ends lost 1 base and 7 bases respectively, with 14 bases between them. The CDR3 nucleotides read TGCGCCAGCAGCTTGAGGCAGGGAATACACGGGGAGCTGTTTTTT. Protein product: CASSLRQGIHGELFF.

The chain employs TRBV9 and TRBJ2-2; D may be TRBD1 or TRBD2 (6 bases each). This CDR3 region has 14 residues. Trimming took 6 bases from V and 2 from J, leaving 11 bases between them. The germline CDR1 and CDR2 sequences are SGDLS and YYNGEE. CDR3 sequence (DNA): TGTGCCAGCAACGGGGGCGGCAACACCGGGGAGCTGTTTTTT. The encoded protein is CASNGGGNTGELFF.

The V call is TRBV9, the J call TRBJ1-2, with D uncertain. From germline, CDR1 is SGDLS and CDR2 YYNGEE. The CDR3 has 14 amino acids. Trimming shortened V by 0 bases and J by 11 bases, and 17 bases separated the two germline ends. CDR3 nucleotides: TGTGCCAGCAGCGTAGCGGGCACGTCCACCATATACACCTTC. This codes for CASSVAGTSTIYTF. The whole variable domain, filled in from reference TRBV9 and TRBJ1-2, reads DSGVTQTPKHLITATGQRVTLRCSPRSGDLSVYWYQQSLDQGLQFLIQYYNGEERAKGNILERFSAQQFPDLHSELNLSSLELGDSALYFCASSVAGTSTIYTFGSGTRLTVV.

The genes are TRBV6-5 and TRBJ1-1; D possibly corresponds to TRBD1 (6 bases). CDR1 is MNHEY and CDR2 is SVGAGI in the germline V gene. The CDR3 totals 13 residues. V lost 2 bases and J 3 bases, leaving 7 bases between the germline ends. CDR3 coding DNA: TGTGCCAGCAGTTACGCAGGGGACACTGAAGCTTTCTTT. Translating it yields CASSYAGDTEAFF.

This chain connects TRBV19 to TRBJ1-5; D gene ambiguous. V was shortened by 7 bases and J by 2 bases, with 15 bases between the two germline ends. The CDR3 contains 15 residues. Germline CDR1 LNHDA, CDR2 SQIVND (reference sequence). This CDR3 reads CASNGLEGRNQPQHF. The CDR3, as DNA: TGTGCCAGTAACGGGTTAGAAGGGCGCAATCAGCCCCAGCATTTT.

Only a few counts were recorded for this clonotype. The V and J genes are TRBV7-3 and TRBJ2-5; perhaps D is TRBD1 or TRBD2 (6 bases each). V lost 1 base and J 2 bases, leaving 14 bases between the germline ends. The CDR3 runs to 16 residues. Germline V gene lookup returns CDR1 SGHTA and CDR2 FQGTGA. The CDR3 spells CASSLSTGAGQETQYF. Written as DNA, the CDR3 is TGTGCCAGCAGCTTAAGTACGGGGGCGGGACAAGAGACCCAGTACTTC.

The chain combines TRBV20-1 with TRBJ1-2; D is uncertain. Trimming took 4 bases from V and 8 from J, leaving 17 bases between them. The CDR3 loop spans 13 amino acids. Germline values: CDR1 DFQATT, CDR2 SNEGSKA (reference sequence). DNA of the CDR3: TGCAGTGCTACGCCGGAACTCGCGAGGGGCTACACCTTC. This codes for CSATPELARGYTF.